The 2 T cell receptor beta chains given below trace back to one sample, sequenced in a study of identical twins. TCRdb reanalysed the 5' RACE reads using MiXCR and keeps one entry per CDR3 protein. Of about 520,000 distinct CDR3 sequences in the sample, less than 25% were seen once. The sample was also reused in another study, on T cells expressing NK-cell markers.

Sample: CD4+ T cells sorted from blood. These receptors originate from a woman aged 18-29 years in good health.

This clonotype was detected ten times or more. The chain couples TRBV12-3 or TRBV12-4 to TRBJ2-7, with D perhaps being TRBD1 or TRBD2 (6 bases each). This CDR3 has 14 residues. Trimming took off 3 bases at V and 2 bases at J, with 11 bases between the two ends. The DNA of the CDR3 is TGTGCCAGCAGTTTTACGGGGGCCACCTACGAGCAGTACTTC. The encoded protein is CASSFTGATYEQYF.

This clonotype has more than one count but fewer than ten. The genes are TRBV20-1 and TRBJ2-1, with a tentative D call TRBD2 (6 bases). This CDR3 spans 11 amino acids. The germline CDR1 and CDR2 sequences are DFQATT and SNEGSKA (reference sequence). The V end lost 6 bases, the J end lost 10 bases, and 13 bases lay between the germline ends. The CDR3 DNA sequence: TGCAGTGCCACACTAGCCCAGGAGCAGTTCTTC. Translated, it gives CSATLAQEQFF.